Each of the 8 T cell receptor beta chains below was sequenced from the same sample in a study of cytomegalovirus exposure and HLA in healthy donors. In the PCR, 60 Vbeta and 13 Jbeta primers were used. The repertoire was sequenced with immunoSEQ multiplex PCR; TCRdb's copy has only in-frame clones and lacks some. The sample has about 130,000 clones; around 80% are singletons. The sequenced sample consisted of PBMCs. These receptors originate from a woman in her 40s in good health and CMV-seronegative.

On this clone itself: Distinct nucleotide sequences in the sample also encode this CDR3. This chain links TRBV5-1 with TRBJ2-5; 12 bases map to TRBD1. The CDR3 has 15 residues. The J segment lost 5 bases and the V segment lost 4 bases, leaving 6 bases of the junction unmatched. From germline, CDR1 is SGHRS and CDR2 YFSETQ. The CDR3 DNA reads TGCGCCAGCAGCCTAGGGACAGGGGGCTTGGAGACCCAGTACTTC. Translating it yields CASSLGTGGLETQYF.

The chain is built from TRBV5-1 and TRBJ2-5; 14 bases are shared with TRBD2. J lost 2 bases, V lost 3 bases, and 15 bases had no gene match. Germline V gene data show CDR1 as SGHRS and CDR2 as YFSETQ. The CDR3 is 20 residues long. The chain's CDR3 is CASSWPRTSGGPSSQETQYF. Written as DNA, the CDR3 is TGCGCCAGCAGCTGGCCCCGGACTAGCGGGGGGCCAAGCTCTCAAGAGACCCAGTACTTC. Using reference TRBV5-1 and TRBJ2-5 for the parts outside the CDR3, the full variable domain is KAGVTQTPRYLIKTRGQQVTLSCSPISGHRSVSWYQQTPGQGLQFLFEYFSETQRNKGNFPGRFSGRQFSNSRSEMNVSTLELGDSALYLCASSWPRTSGGPSSQETQYFGPGTRLLVL.

CDR3: CASRAGTSGSCEQFF. For the CDR3, the DNA is TGTGCCAGCAGGGCCGGGACTAGCGGGAGTTGCGAGCAGTTCTTC. The J gene is TRBJ2-1, the V gene TRBV6-6; 14 bases are a match to TRBD2. The length of the CDR3 is 15 residues. J was trimmed by 10 bases and V by 6 bases; bases with no gene match: 8. Germline V gives CDR1 MNHNY, CDR2 SVGAGI (reference sequence).

The chain couples TRBV7-8 to TRBJ2-5, with D possibly matching TRBD1 (5 bases). The better agreement between TRBJ2-7 and the DNA end casts doubt on the J call. There are 14 residues in the CDR3. Germline V gives CDR1 SGHVS, CDR2 FQNEAQ. CDR3 region: CASSLGREGAEQYF. In DNA, the CDR3 is TGTGCCAGCAGCTTAGGCAGGGAAGGGGCCGAGCAGTACTTC.

The V gene is TRBV28, the J gene TRBJ2-5; D not resolved. The J call is uncertain, as TRBJ2-7 better fits the DNA end. CDR1 and CDR2 (germline): MDHEN, SYDVKM. The CDR3 runs 11 residues. Here the CDR3 DNA reads TGTGCCAGCAGTTCCCCCTACGAGCAGTACTTC. Residues: CASSSPYEQYF.

The chain uses TRBV4-1 and TRBJ1-6; TRBD1 matches 7 bases. V lost 4 bases and J lost 9; bases outside the gene matches: 6. Looked up from germline, CDR1 is MGHRA and CDR2 is YSYEKL. This CDR3 contains 14 residues. CDR3 in amino acids: CASSPTGLASPLHF. The CDR3 nucleotides are TGCGCCAGCAGCCCGACAGGGTTGGCTTCACCCCTCCACTTT.

The table lists this clone with a few counts. This sequence joins TRBV5-6 and TRBJ2-7; no clear D gene. V was shortened by 4 bases and J by 2 bases, with 13 bases between the two germline ends. There are 14 residues in the CDR3. CDR1 is SGHDT, CDR2 YYEEEE, per germline. CDR3 in amino acids: CASSLGNRPYEQYF. For the CDR3, the DNA is TGTGCCAGCAGCCTGGGGAACAGACCCTACGAGCAGTACTTC.

The rearrangement links TRBV6-5 to TRBJ1-1; weak D call: TRBD1 (5 bases). CDR3 length: 15 residues. V was trimmed by 0 bases and J by 0 bases, leaving 8 bases between them. The germline CDR1 and CDR2 sequences are MNHEY and SVGAGI. The CDR3 loop reads CASSYSGDLNTEAFF. CDR3 sequence (DNA): TGTGCCAGCAGTTACTCCGGGGACTTGAACACTGAAGCTTTCTTT.